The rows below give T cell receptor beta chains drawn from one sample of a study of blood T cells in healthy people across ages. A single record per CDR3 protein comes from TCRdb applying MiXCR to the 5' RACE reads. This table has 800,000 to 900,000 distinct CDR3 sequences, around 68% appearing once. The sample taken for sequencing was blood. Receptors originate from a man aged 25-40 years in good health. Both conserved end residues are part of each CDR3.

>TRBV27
CASSKWRGGSNEQFF
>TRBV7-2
CASSLHRAGELFF
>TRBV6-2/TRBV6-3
CASSIGQGNADTQYF
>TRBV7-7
CASSLGGRYQETQYF
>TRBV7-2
CASSLQGRSETQYF
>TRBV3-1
CASSQGRLANEQFF
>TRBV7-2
CASSTRTSGGAGYEQYF
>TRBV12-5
CASGPREDYGYTF
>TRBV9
CASSVGLWGAGYGYTF
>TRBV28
CASSSPPELDGYTF
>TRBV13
CASSPGRGPWDNEQFF